There are many counts of the clone carrying this T cell receptor (beta chain). Its antigen is currently unknown. Into CD45RA+ naive and CD45RA-negative memory subsets, the CD4+ cells were split. Using immunoSEQ multiplex PCR, the repertoire was profiled, and TCRdb retains in-frame clones only, with some absent. The table has about 1 million clones, roughly 70% seen once; the top ten hold roughly 1.5%. The data were obtained in a study of shared clonotypes between healthy human individuals. This CDR3 contains 16 residues. V lost 2 bases to trimming and J lost 0 bases, with 14 bases between them. Study conclusions and caveats: The generation probabilities recorded for non-shared clonotypes fell below those of clonotypes shared by all four donors. Exclusively blood specimens were collected; tissue repertoires likely differ.

This chain uses TRBV23-1 with TRBJ2-7; D unresolved. TRBV23-1 is noted as an ORF with a role that remains uncertain. The origin of this receptor is a man between 18 and 35 years old in good health. The sample consisted of memory CD4+ T cells sorted from blood. Stated subset: CD45RA-negative fraction. CDR3 in DNA: TGCGCCAGCAGTCAAAAGGGCCGAAAGAGCTCCTACGAGCAGTACTTC. As protein: CASSQKGRKSSYEQYF.